The TCR beta chain described here comes from a study of blood T cells in healthy people across ages. Study-level points and caveats: Percentage of naive T cells showed a strong correlation with TCR beta diversity.

Ten or more counts support this clonotype. Its antigen is currently unknown. PCR was performed a second time for about 7 to 11 cycles using a sample-barcoded 5' primer and a J-beta primer mix. Using its own MiXCR run on the 5' RACE reads, TCRdb lists one record per CDR3 protein. The data hold about 800,000 distinct CDR3 sequences, with around a quarter observed a single time. After removal of 6 bases from V and 3 bases from J, the junction contained 13 bases not matched to a gene. The CDR3 loop spans 16 amino acids. The germline V gene encodes CDR1 DFQATT and CDR2 SNEGSKA (reference sequence). Each sample had at least 7 million PBMCs isolated. The data were also submitted as part of a second study, on T cells of mothers and their children.

The sample consisted of blood. The TCR comes from a boy aged 5-17 years in good health. V is TRBV20-1 and J is TRBJ2-7; 11 nucleotides match TRBD1. The CDR3 loop is CSAELYRDRGIYEQYF. As DNA, the CDR3 is TGCAGTGCCGAACTATACCGGGACAGGGGGATCTACGAGCAGTACTTC.